These 11 T cell receptor beta chains came from one sample sequenced in a study of blood T cell repertoires in COVID-19. The data were produced by immunoSEQ multiplex PCR, yet TCRdb's version contains in-frame clones alone and is incomplete. The data contain 450,000 to 500,000 clones, 87% of them singletons. Material for sequencing was PBMCs or T cells enriched from blood (not recorded which). Receptors were obtained from a woman younger than 30 who had recovered from COVID-19.

V and J are TRBV10-3 and TRBJ1-3, with 8 positions matching TRBD1. From germline, CDR1 is ENHRY and CDR2 SYGVKD. The CDR3 covers 15 residues. Germline trimming cut 6 bases from V and 3 bases from J; bases unmatched to any gene: 7. Here the CDR3 reads CAISADRGGGNTIYF. The CDR3 nucleotides are TGTGCCATCAGCGCTGACAGGGGAGGTGGAAACACCATATATTTT.

This clone was found once. In nucleotides, the CDR3 is TGTGCCAGCAGCCACAGCGGGGGTGGTAGAGATACGCAGTATTTT. This sequence encodes CASSHSGGGRDTQYF. V is TRBV3-1 (or the pseudogene TRBV3-2) and J is TRBJ2-3, with 8 bases matching TRBD2. Germline lookup yields CDR1 LGHDT and CDR2 YNNKEL (reference sequence). This CDR3 contains 15 residues. The trim removed 3 bases at V and 5 bases at J, leaving 7 bases unmatched.

The chain employs TRBV6-5 and TRBJ2-2; D perhaps matches TRBD2 (7 bases). The CDR3 totals 15 residues. The germline V gene has CDR1 MNHEY and CDR2 SVGAGI. The ends were cut back, 2 bases at V and 4 bases at J, with 11 bases in the middle. The CDR3 sequence: CASSYTRGATGELFF. The CDR3 DNA follows: TGTGCCAGCAGTTACACCCGGGGGGCCACCGGGGAGCTGTTTTTT.

The CDR3 loop reads CASSGEGVRDTEAFF. CDR3 nucleotide sequence: TGCGCCAGCAGCGGCGAGGGGGTTAGAGACACTGAAGCTTTCTTT. The V call is TRBV5-1, the J call TRBJ1-1; the D gene is possibly TRBD1 (6 bases). Looked up from germline, CDR1 is SGHRS and CDR2 is YFSETQ. V lost 4 bases and J 3 bases, leaving 16 bases between the germline ends. The length of the CDR3 is 15 residues. The complete variable domain, with remaining parts taken from reference TRBV5-1 and TRBJ1-1, reads KAGVTQTPRYLIKTRGQQVTLSCSPISGHRSVSWYQQTPGQGLQFLFEYFSETQRNKGNFPGRFSGRQFSNSRSEMNVSTLELGDSALYLCASSGEGVRDTEAFFGQGTRLTVV.

The chain joins TRBV5-1 to TRBJ1-5; unclear D gene. The CDR3 runs 13 residues. Germline CDR1 reads SGHRS; CDR2 reads YFSETQ. Deletions cut 1 base from V and 7 bases from J, with 9 bases between. The CDR3 DNA follows: TGCGCCAGCAGCTTGCGAGTCGGGCAGCCCCAGCATTTT. This encodes CASSLRVGQPQHF.

The V gene is TRBV13, the J gene TRBJ2-7, with D unclear. In germline, CDR1 is PRHDT, CDR2 FYEKMQ (reference sequence). The CDR3 has 15 residues. The ends were cut back, 5 bases at V and 2 bases at J, with 16 bases in the middle. CDR3 region: CASSPNASDTYEQYF. In DNA form, the CDR3 reads TGTGCCAGCAGCCCAAACGCCAGCGATACCTACGAGCAGTACTTC.

This sequence joins TRBV10-3 and TRBJ1-6, with D perhaps TRBD1 (5 bases). V lost 4 bases, J lost 4 bases, and 8 bases lay in between. The CDR3 has 14 residues. Per germline, CDR1 ENHRY and CDR2 SYGVKD. This CDR3 reads CAISGAGYNSPLHF. The CDR3 DNA is TGTGCCATCAGTGGGGCAGGGTATAATTCACCCCTCCACTTT.

V gene TRBV5-6 combines with J gene TRBJ1-1; a possible D gene is TRBD1 (6 bases). Trimming stripped 3 bases from V and 5 bases from J, with 11 bases between. Germline V gives CDR1 SGHDT, CDR2 YYEEEE. CDR3 size: 13 residues. CDR3 coding DNA: TGTGCCAGCAGCTGGACCGACAGGACTGAAGCTTTCTTT. The encoded protein is CASSWTDRTEAFF.

This clone is a singleton in its sample. V and J are TRBV7-9 and TRBJ2-2; 7 bases are shared with TRBD2. The CDR3 consists of 20 residues. J was trimmed by 1 base and V by 5 bases; bases with no gene match: 19. Germline V gene data show CDR1 as SEHNR and CDR2 as FQNEAQ (reference sequence). Here the CDR3 DNA reads TGTGCCAGCAGCAATGAAGCCCTAAGCCTAGCGGCCGAGAACACCGGGGAGCTGTTTTTT. Its translation: CASSNEALSLAAENTGELFF.

The chain combines TRBV10-3 with TRBJ2-1; 7 bases match TRBD2. J lost 2 bases, V lost 5 bases, and 3 bases had no gene match. The CDR3 has 14 amino acids. Germline CDR1 reads ENHRY; CDR2 reads SYGVKD. The CDR3 is CAISPGGPYNEQFF. CDR3 in DNA: TGTGCCATCAGTCCGGGGGGACCCTACAATGAGCAGTTCTTC.

The gene calls are TRBV27 and TRBJ1-4; 8 positions agree with TRBD1. Germline-derived CDR1 and CDR2 are MNHEY and SMNVEV (reference sequence). The junction had 8 bases not matched to a gene; V was cut back by 4 bases and J by 7 bases. The CDR3 has 15 amino acids. The CDR3 sequence: CASSSRTGWGEKLFF. DNA of the CDR3: TGTGCCAGCAGTTCGCGGACAGGGTGGGGTGAAAAACTGTTTTTT.